This T cell receptor (beta chain) was retrieved from a study of CD8 T cells in ankylosing spondylitis. This clonotype was counted at least ten times. What it binds is unknown. V lost 6 bases, J lost 7 bases, and 13 bases stayed unmatched. The germline gives CDR1 MNHEY, CDR2 SMNVEV (reference sequence). The CDR3 is 17 residues long. Study conclusions and caveats: One TCR beta motif, made up of seven to nine highly homologous variants, appeared characteristic of ankylosing spondylitis blood. From matched ankylosing spondylitis synovial fluid, disease-linked clones were reportedly recovered at significantly enriched levels.

Quantitative barcoded 5'-RACE was used to prepare TCR beta libraries. A single record per CDR3 protein comes from TCRdb applying MiXCR to the 5' RACE reads. The sample has 500,000 to 550,000 distinct CDR3 sequences, roughly 13% seen once. The V call is TRBV27, the J call TRBJ1-6; 9 bases match TRBD1. Specimen: blood, either unsorted or a sorted T cell fraction (not recorded which). This sequence originates from a male donor with ankylosing spondylitis. The CDR3 nucleotides read TGTGCCAGCAGCCCGAAAGGGGACAGGGTATCCAATTCACCCCTCCACTTT. Translated: CASSPKGDRVSNSPLHF.